Each of the 15 T cell receptor beta chains below was sequenced from the same sample in a study of vaccination effects on CD4 cells after COVID-19. Within the ViraFEST assay, antigen-specific CD4+ T cells underwent expansion with viral peptide pools prior to sequencing. Cultured cells yielded isolated CD4+ T cells after 10 days. None of the vaccinated had previously contracted SARS-CoV-2, and their nucleocapsid antibodies tested negative. Libraries were prepared by immunoSEQ multiplex PCR; TCRdb keeps only in-frame clonotypes and omits some of them. The sample holds some 41,000 clones, about 66% seen once. These receptors have no identified antigens. Here the sequenced sample was CD4+ T cells from PBMCs cultured with HCoV-OC43 spike peptides, taken before COVID-19 vaccination. The subset here: HCoV-OC43 spike overlapping peptide pool stimulation. These receptors all come from a human donor who received a COVID-19 vaccine.

This clone turned up a few times. V is TRBV5-1 and J is TRBJ2-7, with D maybe TRBD2 (6 bases). The germline CDR1 and CDR2 sequences are SGHRS and YFSETQ. V was clipped by 3 bases and J by 5 bases, with 18 bases between them. The CDR3 length is 15 residues. Written as DNA, the CDR3 is TGCGCCAGCAGCTCCCCGGAGAAGCGGGTCCACGAGCAGTACTTC. Protein product: CASSSPEKRVHEQYF.

The sample holds one count of this clone. The chain employs TRBV9 and TRBJ2-7; D may match TRBD1 or TRBD2 (5 bases each). The CDR3 is 16 amino acids. V gave up 0 bases and J gave up 0 bases, with 13 bases separating them. Germline V CDR1 and CDR2: SGDLS, YYNGEE. In nucleotides, the CDR3 is TGTGCCAGCAGCGTAGATGGGACGGTGAGCTCCTACGAGCAGTACTTC. Its translation: CASSVDGTVSSYEQYF.

In DNA, the CDR3 is TGTGCCAGCAGCCAAAAGACAGGGCCCCTCTATGGCTACACCTTC. This codes for CASSQKTGPLYGYTF. J is TRBJ1-2 and V is TRBV3-1 (or the pseudogene TRBV3-2), with 7 bases matching TRBD1. The length of the CDR3 is 15 residues. V lost 2 bases and J lost 4; bases outside the gene matches: 7. Germline loops: CDR1 LGHDT, CDR2 YNNKEL (reference sequence).

The chain couples TRBV10-3 to TRBJ2-2; TRBD1 matches 7 bases. The CDR3 extends over 16 amino acids. Germline loops: CDR1 ENHRY, CDR2 SYGVKD. Losses at the gene ends were 4 bases for V and 4 bases for J; bases not matched to a gene: 9. CDR3 in amino acids: CAISGEQGTVTGELFF. CDR3 bases: TGTGCCATCAGTGGGGAACAAGGGACAGTCACCGGGGAGCTGTTTTTT.

The chain couples TRBV6-5 to TRBJ2-1; D is undetermined. The germline V gene has CDR1 MNHEY and CDR2 SVGAGI. V dropped 6 bases and J dropped 7 bases, with 10 bases sitting between them. The CDR3 length is 12 residues. This chain's CDR3 is CASSRVSNEQFF. In DNA form, the CDR3 reads TGTGCCAGCAGCCGTGTTTCTAATGAGCAGTTCTTC.

The rearrangement links TRBV6-4 to TRBJ1-1; TRBD1 agrees at 7 bases. Germline V gene lookup returns CDR1 MRHNA and CDR2 SNTAGT. This CDR3 contains 13 residues. V gave up 6 bases and J gave up 8 bases; unmatched junction bases: 9. Here the CDR3 reads CASSPQMGQEAFF. CDR3 nucleotides: TGTGCCAGCAGCCCACAGATGGGACAGGAAGCTTTCTTT.

This sequence joins TRBV5-1 and TRBJ2-1, with 7 bases that match TRBD2. The germline V gene has CDR1 SGHRS and CDR2 YFSETQ. There are 13 residues in the CDR3. V was pared by 6 bases and J by 6 bases, with 6 bases of the junction left unmatched. The CDR3 here is CASKPSGSNEQFF. The CDR3 nucleotides read TGCGCCAGCAAACCTAGCGGCTCCAATGAGCAGTTCTTC. The variable domain in full, completed from reference TRBV5-1 and TRBJ2-1, reads KAGVTQTPRYLIKTRGQQVTLSCSPISGHRSVSWYQQTPGQGLQFLFEYFSETQRNKGNFPGRFSGRQFSNSRSEMNVSTLELGDSALYLCASKPSGSNEQFFGPGTRLTVL.

The V and J genes are TRBV6-5 and TRBJ2-3; a weak D match, TRBD2 (6 bases). CDR1 is MNHEY and CDR2 is SVGAGI in the germline V gene. The V end was cut by 7 bases, the J end by 2 bases, with 13 bases between. The CDR3 is 14 residues long. The CDR3 region is CASKTGLFTDTQYF. CDR3 sequence (DNA): TGTGCCAGCAAGACGGGACTTTTCACAGATACGCAGTATTTT.

The V gene is TRBV7-8, the J gene TRBJ2-3; D may be TRBD2 (5 bases). V shed 0 bases and J shed 2 bases, with 12 bases lying between them. CDR3 length equals 16 residues. Germline CDR1 and CDR2: SGHVS and FQNEAQ. CDR3 coding DNA: TGTGCCAGCAGCTTAGCGGGGAGTGGTGTCACAGATACGCAGTATTTT. Translation gives CASSLAGSGVTDTQYF.

This clone occurred a few times. The chain uses TRBV29-1 and TRBJ2-7; D unresolved. The CDR3 totals 13 residues. Per germline, CDR1 SQVTM and CDR2 ANQGSEA. V gave up 6 bases and J gave up 2 bases, with 14 bases separating them. CDR3 DNA: TGCAGCGTCAGAGGTTTATTCGCCTACGAGCAGTACTTC. This codes for CSVRGLFAYEQYF.

V usage is TRBV18 and J usage is TRBJ1-2; D possibly corresponds to TRBD1 (6 bases). CDR1 and CDR2 (germline): KGHSH, LQKENI. V lost 3 bases and J lost 7, with 12 bases in between. The CDR3 spans 13 residues. The CDR3 here is CASSPMDRTGYTF. The DNA of the CDR3 is TGTGCCAGCTCACCGATGGACAGAACTGGCTACACCTTC.

The rearrangement links TRBV29-1 to TRBJ1-1, with 8 bases matching TRBD1. The CDR3 loop spans 13 amino acids. Germline V gene lookup returns CDR1 SQVTM and CDR2 ANQGSEA. With 7 bases clipped from V and 1 base from J, the junction kept 5 bases outside the gene matches. CDR3: CSAVGQENTEAFF. The CDR3 coding sequence is TGCAGCGCAGTGGGACAGGAGAACACTGAAGCTTTCTTT.

The chain uses TRBV6-6 and TRBJ1-5; D perhaps matches TRBD1 (6 bases). Germline CDR1 MNHNY, CDR2 SVGAGI (reference sequence). The CDR3 covers 16 residues. Trimming shortened V by 6 bases and J by 0 bases, and 15 bases separated the two germline ends. The CDR3 is CASRDQQGHSNQPQHF. CDR3 coding DNA: TGTGCCAGCAGGGACCAACAGGGCCATAGCAATCAGCCCCAGCATTTT.

The chain is built from TRBV6-5 and TRBJ1-6; D call uncertain. The CDR3 contains 11 residues. The V end was cut by 6 bases, the J end by 8 bases, with 5 bases between. Germline V gene data show CDR1 as MNHEY and CDR2 as SVGAGI. The CDR3 region has the DNA TGTGCCAGCAGGCGTGATTCACCCCTCCACTTT. This codes for CASRRDSPLHF.

This clone was seen only a few times. The chain combines TRBV10-2 with TRBJ1-2; no clear D. This CDR3 spans 11 amino acids. Germline V lookup: CDR1 WSHSY, CDR2 SAAADI. Trimming removed 7 bases at V and 7 bases at J, with 10 bases between. The CDR3 nucleotides are TGCGCCAGCACTGGTGGGTTTGGCTACACCTTC. Protein sequence: CASTGGFGYTF.